The clone carrying this T cell receptor (beta chain) was observed at least ten times. The antigen remains unidentified. Unique molecular identifiers were incorporated into the prepared TCRbeta library. TCRdb used MiXCR to reprocess the PCR reads, holding one entry per CDR3 protein. This table holds roughly 240,000 distinct CDR3 sequences, 6.5% to 10% found once. This sample was included in a study of T-cell reconstitution after alpha-beta-depleted transplantation in children. The germline gives CDR1 SEHNR, CDR2 FQNEAQ (reference sequence). With 3 bases removed from V and 5 bases from J, the gap between germline ends came to 10 bases. The CDR3 extends over 14 amino acids. Notes on the study in general: Reports say that about two months after transplant, the alpha-beta T cells came out of several hundred graft clones that had expanded.

The chain combines TRBV7-9 with TRBJ2-2; D ambiguous. The sample consisted of PBMCs, mostly from graft donor cells, taken 180 days after TCRalphabeta/CD19-depleted stem cell transplant. The origin of this receptor is a male patient younger than 18 who had a stem cell transplant for acute lymphoblastic leukemia, so the T cells may come from the graft donor. CDR3 nucleotide sequence: TGTGCCAGCAGCTTCCAGACTGTTACCGGGGAGCTGTTTTTT. Its protein is CASSFQTVTGELFF.